This note documents a single T cell receptor (beta chain) sequence. The method was immunoSEQ multiplex PCR; TCRdb's version includes in-frame clones alone and lacks a portion of them. Among 250,000 to 350,000 clones listed, about 85% were seen once. Participants were aged roughly 18 to 89 years from roughly 26 US areas. Recovered status applied to Cohort 3 donors who had two consecutive negative PCRs. It also applied to those with clearance or with symptom resolution. The V gene lost 6 bases and the J gene lost 10 bases, with 4 bases spanning the gap. This CDR3 has 10 residues. CDR1 is SNHLY, CDR2 FYNNEI, per germline. The entry originates in a study of blood T cell repertoires in COVID-19. Overall study context: The samples span acute and convalescent COVID-19 from the United States, Italy and Spain. PBMCs, B-cell-depleted T cells, or T cells provided the cDNA or gDNA that made up the material.

This chain links TRBV2 with TRBJ1-6, with D uncertain. This clonotype was obtained from a woman in her 30s who had recovered from COVID-19. The sequenced material came from PBMCs or T cells enriched from blood (not recorded which). This CDR3 is CASRGSPLHF. The CDR3 region has the DNA TGTGCCAGCAGGGGCTCACCCCTCCACTTT.